This is a list of T cell receptor beta chains from one sample in a study of OX40 agonist ivuxolimab in advanced cancers. Produced via immunoSEQ multiplex PCR; TCRdb's table is partial and in-frame only. The table lists about 60,000 clones, approximately 90% of them singletons. This specimen was CD4+ or CD8+ T cells sorted from blood, taken in a trial of the OX40 agonist ivuxolimab. The receptors here all came from an adult with an advanced solid tumor such as melanoma, head and neck, liver or kidney cancer. The CDR3 runs from the conserved cysteine through the conserved F or W. The order of the fields is CDR3 DNA, CDR3 protein, V gene, D gene, clone size, J gene. A D gene is named only where the DNA matches it firmly. Only some rows state a clone size, as once, few, many or a class for expanded clones.

CDR3 DNA: TGTGCCAGCAGTGGGACAGGGTCCCATCAGCCCCAGCATTTT
CDR3 protein: CASSGTGSHQPQHF
V gene: TRBV2
D gene: TRBD1
clone size: .
J gene: TRBJ1-5

CDR3 DNA: TGTGCCAGCAGTTTACGCGCGTACGAGCAGTACTTC
CDR3 protein: CASSLRAYEQYF
V gene: TRBV28
D gene: .
clone size: .
J gene: TRBJ2-7

CDR3 DNA: TGTGCCAGCAGCGTAGAGACTAGCGGGAGCCCGTTCTTC
CDR3 protein: CASSVETSGSPFF
V gene: TRBV9
D gene: TRBD2
clone size: .
J gene: TRBJ2-1

CDR3 DNA: TGTGCCACCAGCATTAGACAGTTGGCCGGGGAGCTGTTTTTT
CDR3 protein: CATSIRQLAGELFF
V gene: TRBV15
D gene: .
clone size: .
J gene: TRBJ2-2

CDR3 DNA: TGTGCCAGCGGGCGTCGCGGGGGGACTAGCACAGATACGCAGTATTTT
CDR3 protein: CASGRRGGTSTDTQYF
V gene: TRBV2
D gene: TRBD2
clone size: .
J gene: TRBJ2-3

CDR3 DNA: TGTGCCAGCGGAATTGGGGCGAACACTGAAGCTTTCTTT
CDR3 protein: CASGIGANTEAFF
V gene: TRBV5-6
D gene: .
clone size: .
J gene: TRBJ1-1

CDR3 DNA: TGTGCCAGCAGCTTAGCGCTGGCGGGAGGTCGGTACGAGCAGTACTTC
CDR3 protein: CASSLALAGGRYEQYF
V gene: TRBV7-8
D gene: TRBD2
clone size: once
J gene: TRBJ2-7

CDR3 DNA: TGTGCCAGCGACGACAGGGGTCGGAATGGAAACACCATATATTTT
CDR3 protein: CASDDRGRNGNTIYF
V gene: TRBV19
D gene: TRBD1
clone size: .
J gene: TRBJ1-3

CDR3 DNA: TGTGCCAGCAGCATCGGACAGGGCGCCTCTGGAAACACCATATATTTT
CDR3 protein: CASSIGQGASGNTIYF
V gene: TRBV9
D gene: TRBD1
clone size: .
J gene: TRBJ1-3

CDR3 DNA: TGTGCCAGCAGCTTCCGGGTGGCGAGGGATGGCTACACCTTC
CDR3 protein: CASSFRVARDGYTF
V gene: TRBV7-9
D gene: .
clone size: .
J gene: TRBJ1-2

CDR3 DNA: TGTGCCAGCAGCGTGGGCGCCCAACCGAACAATGAGCAGTTCTTC
CDR3 protein: CASSVGAQPNNEQFF
V gene: TRBV9
D gene: .
clone size: .
J gene: TRBJ2-1

CDR3 DNA: TGTGCCAGTAGTATGCCTACAGGGGGCGCTGGGGTCCATCAGCCCCAGCATTTT
CDR3 protein: CASSMPTGGAGVHQPQHF
V gene: TRBV19
D gene: TRBD1
clone size: once
J gene: TRBJ1-5

CDR3 DNA: TGCAGCGTTGTGCCCCACGCCGCGACAGGGTTCCGAGAGACCCAGTACTTC
CDR3 protein: CSVVPHAATGFRETQYF
V gene: TRBV29-1
D gene: TRBD1
clone size: .
J gene: TRBJ2-5

CDR3 DNA: TGTGCCAGCAGCTCTCAGATGGGGGCAGATACGCAGTATTTT
CDR3 protein: CASSSQMGADTQYF
V gene: TRBV9
D gene: .
clone size: few
J gene: TRBJ2-3

CDR3 DNA: TGTGCCACCAGCAGAGGAGGAAGGGGCCCACTGTTCTTC
CDR3 protein: CATSRGGRGPLFF
V gene: TRBV15
D gene: .
clone size: .
J gene: TRBJ2-1

CDR3 DNA: TGCGCCAGCAGTTCCGACAGCCCCGGACGAGATACGCAGTATTTT
CDR3 protein: CASSSDSPGRDTQYF
V gene: TRBV5-1
D gene: .
clone size: .
J gene: TRBJ2-3

CDR3 DNA: TGTGCCAGCAGCCCGTTGCTCGGCGAGACCCAGTACTTC
CDR3 protein: CASSPLLGETQYF
V gene: TRBV5-6
D gene: .
clone size: .
J gene: TRBJ2-5

CDR3 DNA: TGTGCCAGCTCACCACCAGGAGCGAGGTATTCCGAGCAGTACTTC
CDR3 protein: CASSPPGARYSEQYF
V gene: TRBV18
D gene: .
clone size: .
J gene: TRBJ2-7

CDR3 DNA: TGTGCCAGCAGCCTGGACAGGGGTAGTAATTCACCCCTCCACTTT
CDR3 protein: CASSLDRGSNSPLHF
V gene: TRBV5-4
D gene: TRBD1
clone size: .
J gene: TRBJ1-6

CDR3 DNA: TGTGCCAGCAGCGTCCCCTGGTCCCTAACGCAGTATTTT
CDR3 protein: CASSVPWSLTQYF
V gene: TRBV7-2
D gene: .
clone size: .
J gene: TRBJ2-3

CDR3 DNA: TGTGCCAGCAGAGCCTCAGTCTCCTACGAGCAGTACTTC
CDR3 protein: CASRASVSYEQYF
V gene: TRBV6-1
D gene: .
clone size: .
J gene: TRBJ2-7

CDR3 DNA: TGTGCCAGCAGTTACCGGAACCTACTAGCGGGAGATCGGGAGCAGTACTTC
CDR3 protein: CASSYRNLLAGDREQYF
V gene: TRBV5-6
D gene: TRBD2
clone size: .
J gene: TRBJ2-7

CDR3 DNA: TGTGCCAGCAGCTACACAGGGGACGAGCAGTACTTC
CDR3 protein: CASSYTGDEQYF
V gene: TRBV11-2
D gene: TRBD1
clone size: .
J gene: TRBJ2-7

CDR3 DNA: TGTGCCAGTAGTACCCCCAGGAACTCCTACGAGCAGTACTTC
CDR3 protein: CASSTPRNSYEQYF
V gene: TRBV19
D gene: .
clone size: .
J gene: TRBJ2-7

CDR3 DNA: TGTGCCAGCAGTTATAAGGGAGGCTACGAGCAGTACTTC
CDR3 protein: CASSYKGGYEQYF
V gene: TRBV6-5
D gene: .
clone size: .
J gene: TRBJ2-7

CDR3 DNA: TGCGCCAGCAGCTTGGCAGGGATCCTCCGTGGAAACACCATATATTTT
CDR3 protein: CASSLAGILRGNTIYF
V gene: TRBV5-1
D gene: .
clone size: .
J gene: TRBJ1-3

CDR3 DNA: TGTGCCAGCAGTTTAGGTAGCGGGACATCATTATACGAGCAGTACTTC
CDR3 protein: CASSLGSGTSLYEQYF
V gene: TRBV28
D gene: TRBD2
clone size: .
J gene: TRBJ2-7

CDR3 DNA: TGTGCCAGCAGCTTTGCTAGCGGAAGCTCCTACGAGCAGTACTTC
CDR3 protein: CASSFASGSSYEQYF
V gene: TRBV7-2
D gene: TRBD2
clone size: .
J gene: TRBJ2-7

CDR3 DNA: TGTGCCAGCAGTTACTCGAAAGGGAGGGTAGGCTACACCTTC
CDR3 protein: CASSYSKGRVGYTF
V gene: TRBV6-5
D gene: .
clone size: .
J gene: TRBJ1-2

CDR3 DNA: TGTGCCAGCAGCAGGAGGGGCAGGGCCACCTACGAGCAGTACTTC
CDR3 protein: CASSRRGRATYEQYF
V gene: TRBV13
D gene: .
clone size: .
J gene: TRBJ2-7

CDR3 DNA: TGTGCCAGCAGCCCGACAGGGTTGAGGGACGGGGAGCTGTTTTTT
CDR3 protein: CASSPTGLRDGELFF
V gene: TRBV11-1
D gene: TRBD1
clone size: .
J gene: TRBJ2-2

CDR3 DNA: TGCGCCAGCAGCTTGGCCTATATTCGACAGGCGGGAAGGTCCTACGAGCAGTACTTC
CDR3 protein: CASSLAYIRQAGRSYEQYF
V gene: TRBV5-1
D gene: .
clone size: .
J gene: TRBJ2-7

CDR3 DNA: TGTGCCAGCAGCCAAGAGATCCGGGACAGAGGGTACTTC
CDR3 protein: CASSQEIRDRGYF
V gene: TRBV4-2
D gene: TRBD1
clone size: .
J gene: TRBJ2-4

CDR3 DNA: TGTGCCACCAGCAGAGATCACCTCACAGATACGCAGTATTTT
CDR3 protein: CATSRDHLTDTQYF
V gene: TRBV15
D gene: .
clone size: .
J gene: TRBJ2-3

CDR3 DNA: TGCGCCAGCAGCGCAACCGGGACAGGGTCGTTTGGCTACACCTTC
CDR3 protein: CASSATGTGSFGYTF
V gene: TRBV5-1
D gene: TRBD1
clone size: .
J gene: TRBJ1-2

CDR3 DNA: TGTGCCAGCAGGCGACTAGCGGGAGTCGTCGACTACGAGCAGTACTTC
CDR3 protein: CASRRLAGVVDYEQYF
V gene: TRBV4-2
D gene: TRBD2
clone size: .
J gene: TRBJ2-7

CDR3 DNA: TGCGCCAGCAGCCAGGTCAGGACAGGGGGCGGTCAAGAGACCCAGTACTTC
CDR3 protein: CASSQVRTGGGQETQYF
V gene: TRBV4-1
D gene: TRBD1
clone size: .
J gene: TRBJ2-5

CDR3 DNA: TGTGCCAGCAGTGAAAAATCTCTTTTGGGGGGAAACACTGAAGCTTTCTTT
CDR3 protein: CASSEKSLLGGNTEAFF
V gene: TRBV2
D gene: .
clone size: .
J gene: TRBJ1-1

CDR3 DNA: TGTGCCGGGATTTCATCGACGAAGCAGTACTTC
CDR3 protein: CAGISSTKQYF
V gene: TRBV5-8
D gene: .
clone size: few
J gene: TRBJ2-7

CDR3 DNA: TGTGCCTCTAGAGACGAGGGAGAAAAACTGTTTTTT
CDR3 protein: CASRDEGEKLFF
V gene: TRBV6-6
D gene: .
clone size: .
J gene: TRBJ1-4

CDR3 DNA: TGCGCCAGCAGCTTGGGGGGTATATCCTACGAGCAGTACTTC
CDR3 protein: CASSLGGISYEQYF
V gene: TRBV5-1
D gene: .
clone size: once
J gene: TRBJ2-7

CDR3 DNA: TGTGCCAGCAGTCCCCCCGGTGAGGTCAATGAGCAGTTCTTC
CDR3 protein: CASSPPGEVNEQFF
V gene: TRBV28
D gene: .
clone size: .
J gene: TRBJ2-1

CDR3 DNA: TGTGCCAGCAGTTTGGATCGCGTTGTTTCAGATACGCAGTATTTT
CDR3 protein: CASSLDRVVSDTQYF
V gene: TRBV27
D gene: .
clone size: .
J gene: TRBJ2-3

CDR3 DNA: TGTGCCAGCAGCTTATTCGACAGGAACACCGGGGAGCTGTTTTTT
CDR3 protein: CASSLFDRNTGELFF
V gene: TRBV7-9
D gene: .
clone size: .
J gene: TRBJ2-2

CDR3 DNA: TGCAGTGCAGGGGGGGCTTTCTTT
CDR3 protein: CSAGGAFF
V gene: TRBV20-1
D gene: .
clone size: .
J gene: TRBJ1-1

CDR3 DNA: TGTGCCAGCAGGGGGGCAGGGGCCACCAAAAACATTCAGTACTTC
CDR3 protein: CASRGAGATKNIQYF
V gene: TRBV6-6
D gene: .
clone size: once
J gene: TRBJ2-4